The present T cell receptor (beta chain) was sequenced within a study of blood T cell repertoires in COVID-19. This clone appeared a few times. Original analysis: Reference gene primer amplification yielded estimated nucleated cell counts. Sequenced by immunoSEQ multiplex PCR; TCRdb stores in-frame clones only, minus some. That table gives V, J and clone size, and the DNA gave D and trimming. The data show under 300,000 clones, with roughly nine tenths seen just once and about 12% held by the top ten. Germline-derived CDR1 and CDR2 are SGHDT and YYEEEE. Unmatched junction bases numbered 15, after V lost 3 bases and J lost 11 bases. The CDR3 loop spans 15 amino acids.

The sample consisted of peripheral blood. The receptor's source is a woman aged 25 to 39 with COVID-19, enrolled during active disease. The rearrangement uses TRBV5-6 and TRBJ1-1; 8 nucleotides line up with TRBD1. CDR3 loop: CASSSRVKQGVEAFF. For the CDR3, the DNA is TGTGCCAGCAGCTCCCGGGTTAAACAGGGGGTGGAGGCTTTCTTT.